Detailed here is one T cell receptor (beta chain). What antigen it recognizes has not been identified. The input lacks base qualities; no much larger clone sits a single base away. The data were obtained in a study of T cell responses to AZD1222 COVID-19 vaccine (dated by TCRdb to the early 2020s). Concerning the study at large: A total of 230 to 250 trial participants underwent TCR sequencing, of whom about 210 received two doses of AZD1222 and about 25 received two doses of the MenACWY control vaccine. Trial participants were enrolled into age subgroups of 18-55, 56-69 and 70-plus years, which contained roughly 140, 27 and 60 TCR-sequenced participants, respectively. Study-wide conclusions, independent of this receptor: The vaccine-associated CD4 TCRs covered the entire spike protein, and the dominant responses fell in regions 160-218 and 743-854. Nearly half of unique spike-specific TCRs reportedly recognized epitopes outside regions mutated in the B.1.351 and B.1.1.7 variants. Because no day 14 peak-response samples were available, repertoires were characterized only after the peak T cell response. Spike-specific TCR breadth and depth rose significantly after two AZD1222 doses compared with day 0 and with MenACWY recipients. In the small 56-69-year group, the increase in depth fell short of significance, most likely because of low power. Most participants were white British and females outnumbered males, and the authors suggested that clonal diversity may have been underestimated. Conclusions about previously exposed vaccinees are limited because only five to seven AZD1222 recipients were SARS-CoV-2 seropositive at baseline.

Interpreted using the paper, the time point label stands for: about 28 days (+/-7) after the second vaccine dose. AZD1222 recipients given second doses at about 4 weeks or at about 12 weeks were pooled, since spike-specific TCR depth and breadth were not found to differ between the two schedules. The vaccinee samples were drawn from two UK trials, COV001 and COV002, one of which was a single-blind randomized controlled phase 2/3 trial testing AZD1222 (ChAdOx1 nCoV-19) in healthy adults. For TCRbeta chain sequencing, PBMC samples were collected from trial participants at day 0 and at day 28 after the second dose. The CDR3 regions of human TCRbeta chains were subjected to immunosequencing. The authors' pipeline ran thus. TCRs in the repertoires were matched against a reference library of SARS-CoV-2-specific TCRs that had been generated with the MIRA antigen-specificity platform. Breadth was defined as the fraction of unique TCRs that were SARS-CoV-2-associated. Depth was defined as the fraction of total T cells that were SARS-CoV-2-associated. Each spike-specific TCR was assigned to its reactive spike region and to a CD4 or CD8 class using the MIRA data. Log10-transformed breadth and depth values were compared by one-way ANOVA with Sidak's multiple comparisons tests. TCRdb limited this immuneACCESS table to in-frame rearrangements with V and J called. A share of clones is missing; checked studies link under half to unresolved V genes, and the rest is unexplained. V and J calls and clone size come straight from that table; D and trimming were deduced from the DNA. This sample holds 100,000 to 130,000 clones; around 90% were observed only once. The leading ten clones occupy 4.8% of the sample.

Sequencing used peripheral blood, obtained 28 days after the second AZD1222 dose. The origin of this receptor is an adult who received the AZD1222 COVID-19 vaccine.

In nucleotide form, the sequence is TGTGCCAGCAGTTATACCCTAGCCGGTAATGAGCAGTTCTTC. Its protein reads: CASSYTLAGNEQFF. The rearranged chain carries TRBV6-2 or TRBV6-3 and TRBJ2-1, with TRBD2 as a weak D call on 5 bases. Spanning cysteine to phenylalanine, the CDR3 consists of 14 amino acids. Of all the DNA, just the CDR3 is kept, 42 bases in frame from base 1. V sheds 3 bases and J sheds 7 bases, leaving 13 bases between their ends. Via the germline V gene, CDR1 is MNHEY and CDR2 SVGEGT.